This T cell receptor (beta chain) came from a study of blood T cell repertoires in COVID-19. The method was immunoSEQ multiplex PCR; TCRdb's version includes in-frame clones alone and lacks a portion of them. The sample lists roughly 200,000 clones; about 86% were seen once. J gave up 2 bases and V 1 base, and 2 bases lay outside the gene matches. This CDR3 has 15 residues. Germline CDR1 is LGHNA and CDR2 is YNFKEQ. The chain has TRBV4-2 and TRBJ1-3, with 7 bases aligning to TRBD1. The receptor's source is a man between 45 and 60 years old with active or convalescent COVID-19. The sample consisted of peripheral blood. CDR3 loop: CASSQVDRAGNTIYF. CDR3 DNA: TGTGCCAGCAGCCAAGTTGACAGGGCTGGAAACACCATATATTTT.